This TCR beta chain originates from a study of cytotoxic CD8 clonotypes in ibrutinib-treated CLL. Study summary: The patients, around 10 relapsed/refractory and approximately 14 treatment-naive, included 17 who were IGHV unmutated. Patients attained about 25 partial and 2 complete responses; at median around 63 months, approximately 15 remained remitted while approximately 12 progressed. Study outcomes and limitations: Whereas clonality rose at ibrutinib response, it declined toward baseline at progression. Public clonotypes were rare and shrank or held steady on treatment.

With regard to this clone: The antigen is not known.

Profiled with immunoSEQ multiplex PCR; TCRdb holds only in-frame clones, not every one. The sample includes about 140,000 clones, approximately 75% of them seen just once. V was pared by 8 bases and J by 0 bases, with 17 bases between. Germline CDR1 is SEHNR and CDR2 is FQNEAQ (reference sequence). This CDR3 is 16 amino acids long. Sequencing was performed on PBMCs, taken after 12 months of ibrutinib treatment. The clonotype originates from a human donor with chronic lymphocytic leukemia. V gene TRBV7-9 combines with J gene TRBJ2-1; D is possibly TRBD2 (5 bases). The CDR3 reads CASPPDRGSSYNEQFF. The CDR3 DNA is TGTGCCAGCCCTCCAGATCGGGGAAGCTCCTACAATGAGCAGTTCTTC.